The 23 T cell receptor beta chains reported below all come from one sample, sequenced in a study of shared clonotypes between healthy human individuals. Libraries were prepared by immunoSEQ multiplex PCR; TCRdb keeps only in-frame clonotypes and omits some of them. This table holds some 2.3 million clones, 90% to 95% found once. Input material: naive CD4+ T cells from PBMCs. Subset in this sample: CD45RA+ positively selected. The receptor source for this set is a man aged 18 to 35 in good health. Some clones in this sample may be carry-over from other donors' samples.

The rearrangement joins TRBV29-1 to TRBJ1-1; D is perhaps TRBD1 (5 bases). V lost 1 base to trimming and J lost 5 bases, with 14 bases between them. Germline CDR1 reads SQVTM; CDR2 reads ANQGSEA. The CDR3 sequence is 14 residues long. CDR3 DNA sequence: TGCAGCGTTGAAGGGCGCCTGGGGGGTACTGAAGCTTTCTTT. Amino acids: CSVEGRLGGTEAFF.

V gene TRBV28 combines with J gene TRBJ2-7; 9 nucleotides align to TRBD1. CDR3 size: 13 residues. With 8 bases clipped from V and 5 bases from J, the junction kept 7 bases outside the gene matches. Germline lookup yields CDR1 MDHEN and CDR2 SYDVKM. For the CDR3, the DNA is TGTGCCAGCCACGGGACAGGGTACGACGAGCAGTACTTC. Its protein is CASHGTGYDEQYF.

J is TRBJ2-7 and V is TRBV19; 12 bases align to TRBD2. The CDR3 extends over 21 amino acids. The germline CDR1 and CDR2 sequences are LNHDA and SQIVND (reference sequence). The J segment lost 0 bases and the V segment lost 3 bases, leaving 18 bases of the junction unmatched. DNA for the CDR3: TGTGCCAGTAGTATCGCCACGGCAGGGACTAGCGGGCGCCAGAACTCCTACGAGCAGTACTTC. Residues: CASSIATAGTSGRQNSYEQYF.

This clone was found a few times. J is TRBJ2-5 and V is TRBV6-1, with a weak D call TRBD1 (6 bases). CDR3 length equals 12 residues. V gave up 9 bases and J gave up 4 bases, with 12 bases separating them. CDR1 is MNHNS and CDR2 is SASEGT in the germline V gene. The CDR3: CASGWGRETQYF. The CDR3 nucleotides are TGTGCCAGTGGGTGGGGGCGAGAGACCCAGTACTTC.

The rearrangement links TRBV28 to TRBJ1-6; 7 positions agree with TRBD1. The V and J ends lost 6 bases and 4 bases, in that order; junction bases with no gene match: 6. Germline V gene data show CDR1 as MDHEN and CDR2 as SYDVKM. This CDR3 is built from 15 residues. The CDR3 nucleotides read TGTGCCAGCAGACGGGGACAGTCGTATAATTCACCCCTCCACTTT. It translates to CASRRGQSYNSPLHF.

This chain links TRBV28 with TRBJ2-1, with 16 bases fitting TRBD2. J lost 9 bases, V lost 5 bases, and 7 bases had no gene match. There are 16 residues in the CDR3. In germline, CDR1 is MDHEN, CDR2 SYDVKM. The CDR3, as DNA: TGTGCCAGCAGTATCCCGGGACTAGCGGGAGGGCCTGAGCAGTTCTTC. Translated, it gives CASSIPGLAGGPEQFF.

The V call is TRBV28, the J call TRBJ2-1; D is unresolved. V dropped 5 bases and J dropped 9 bases, with 5 bases sitting between them. The germline V gene encodes CDR1 MDHEN and CDR2 SYDVKM. The CDR3 extends over 10 amino acids. The CDR3 nucleotides are TGTGCCAGCAGTACTTCTGAGCAGTTCTTC. It yields the protein CASSTSEQFF.

This rearrangement joins TRBV5-1 to TRBJ2-5; TRBD2 agrees at 11 bases. The junction had 7 bases not matched to a gene; V was cut back by 7 bases and J by 5 bases. CDR1 is SGHRS and CDR2 is YFSETQ in the germline V gene. The CDR3 consists of 14 residues. The DNA for the CDR3 is TGCGCCAGCGGCACTAGCGGGAGTCAGGAGACCCAGTACTTC. Its protein product is CASGTSGSQETQYF.

The rearrangement uses TRBV14 and TRBJ2-7, with 8 bases that match TRBD1. There are 14 residues in the CDR3. With 4 bases clipped from V and 3 bases from J, the junction kept 5 bases outside the gene matches. Germline V CDR1 and CDR2: SGHDN, FVKESK. CDR3 DNA: TGTGCCAGCAGCCGGGGACAGGTTGGCTACGAGCAGTACTTC. This translates into CASSRGQVGYEQYF.

The chain joins TRBV6-5 to TRBJ2-2; no clear D gene. Germline V gene lookup returns CDR1 MNHEY and CDR2 SVGAGI. CDR3 length equals 14 residues. V was trimmed by 5 bases and J by 6 bases, leaving 13 bases between them. CDR3 in DNA: TGTGCCAGCAGTGCCCATCTCCATCCCGGGGAGCTGTTTTTT. Encoded protein: CASSAHLHPGELFF.

This chain links TRBV12-5 with TRBJ2-5; TRBD2 agrees at 10 bases. CDR1 and CDR2 (germline): LGHNT, FRNRAP. V lost 4 bases, J lost 1 base, and 6 bases stayed unmatched. The CDR3 has 16 amino acids. The CDR3 bases are TGTGCTAGTGGTTCGAAGCGGGAGGGCCTCCAAGAGACCCAGTACTTC. Protein sequence: CASGSKREGLQETQYF.

This chain links TRBV18 with TRBJ2-5; D remains ambiguous. From germline, CDR1 is KGHSH and CDR2 LQKENI. There are 13 residues in the CDR3. Trimming cost V 6 bases and J 0 bases, with 8 bases left between them. Here the CDR3 DNA reads TGTGCCAGCTCTCCAGTCCACCAAGAGACCCAGTACTTC. Protein product: CASSPVHQETQYF.

The chain joins TRBV13 to TRBJ2-5, with D tentatively TRBD1 or TRBD2 (6 bases each). The CDR3 extends over 14 amino acids. V lost 5 bases and J 5 bases, leaving 15 bases between the germline ends. Germline CDR1 reads PRHDT; CDR2 reads FYEKMQ (reference sequence). The DNA for the CDR3 is TGTGCCAGCAGCAGACACGGGGGCCGGGAGACCCAGTACTTC. Encoded protein: CASSRHGGRETQYF.

The chain recombines TRBV29-1 with TRBJ2-1; 8 positions match TRBD1. The CDR3 runs to 13 residues. The V gene end was trimmed by 6 bases and the J gene end by 7 bases; junction bases not matched to a gene: 8. Germline CDR1 reads SQVTM; CDR2 reads ANQGSEA. CDR3 DNA sequence: TGCAGCGTCTCCCAGGGGGCCTGGAATGAGCAGTTCTTC. This translates into CSVSQGAWNEQFF.

The chain links TRBV10-1 to TRBJ2-1; TRBD2 agrees at 11 bases. The CDR3 is 16 residues long. V dropped 0 bases and J dropped 6; count of bases not matched to a gene: 4. In germline, CDR1 is WNHNN, CDR2 SYGVQD (reference sequence). The CDR3 region has the DNA TGCGCCAGCAGTGAGTCTAGGGGACTAGCGGTCAATGAGCAGTTCTTC. Encoded protein: CASSESRGLAVNEQFF.

The J gene is TRBJ1-1, the V gene TRBV5-1; D call uncertain. CDR3 length equals 14 residues. The germline gives CDR1 SGHRS, CDR2 YFSETQ. V was pared by 4 bases and J by 3 bases, with 13 bases between. Here the CDR3 reads CASSRASGDTEAFF. The CDR3 nucleotides are TGCGCCAGCAGCCGGGCCTCGGGTGACACTGAAGCTTTCTTT.

To note about this clone: Relative to the germline gene, one junction end is altered; a read error may explain this. The rearrangement uses TRBV7-2 and TRBJ2-4; no clear D gene. This CDR3 comprises 13 residues. From germline, CDR1 is SGHTA and CDR2 FQGNSA. The CDR3 DNA follows: TGTGCCAGCAGCTTAACGGCCAGAAACATTCAGTACTTC. Translation: CASSLTARNIQYF.

CDR3 coding DNA: TGTGCCAGCTGCCGGGACAGGGCTACCTCTGGAAACACCATATATTTT. It yields the protein CASCRDRATSGNTIYF. The chain carries TRBV6-6 and TRBJ1-3; 9 bases are shared with TRBD1. The germline V gene has CDR1 MNHNY and CDR2 SVGAGI (reference sequence). The CDR3 contains 16 residues. Germline trimming cut 8 bases from V and 0 bases from J; bases unmatched to any gene: 8.

The rearrangement joins TRBV18 to TRBJ2-1; 7 bases line up with TRBD2. Germline lookup yields CDR1 KGHSH and CDR2 LQKENI. The CDR3 consists of 16 residues. V shed 3 bases and J 6 bases; nucleotides not matched to a gene: 11. The CDR3 protein is CASSPLRPREGNEQFF. The CDR3 DNA sequence: TGTGCCAGCTCACCCTTAAGACCCAGGGAGGGCAATGAGCAGTTCTTC.

The CDR3 coding sequence is TGTGCCAGCAGCGATGCGGACAGGGGGCTCGGTCAGCCCCAGCATTTT. This codes for CASSDADRGLGQPQHF. The rearrangement links TRBV27 to TRBJ1-5; 11 bases map to TRBD1. The V gene end was trimmed by 6 bases and the J gene end by 6 bases; junction bases not matched to a gene: 10. The germline gives CDR1 MNHEY, CDR2 SMNVEV (reference sequence). The CDR3 spans 16 residues.

The chain carries TRBV19 and TRBJ2-1; D remains ambiguous. This CDR3 comprises 14 residues. V shed 5 bases and J shed 1 base, with 9 bases lying between them. Germline loops: CDR1 LNHDA, CDR2 SQIVND (reference sequence). This CDR3 is CASSLKVSYNEQFF. As DNA, the CDR3 is TGTGCCAGTAGTCTAAAAGTTTCCTACAATGAGCAGTTCTTC.

The V gene is TRBV29-1, the J gene TRBJ2-2; TRBD2 agrees at 14 bases. The CDR3 is 16 amino acids. The germline V gene has CDR1 SQVTM and CDR2 ANQGSEA. V dropped 3 bases and J dropped 1; count of bases not matched to a gene: 1. The CDR3 spells CSVDGLAGGNTGELFF. The CDR3 DNA sequence: TGCAGCGTTGACGGACTAGCGGGAGGGAACACCGGGGAGCTGTTTTTT.

The rearrangement joins TRBV7-2 to TRBJ1-1, with 10 bases matching TRBD1. This CDR3 is 14 amino acids long. J was trimmed by 2 bases and V by 6 bases; bases with no gene match: 3. Germline V CDR1 and CDR2: SGHTA, FQGNSA. CDR3 nucleotides: TGTGCCAGCAGAGGACAGGGGGGAAACACTGAAGCTTTCTTT. Its protein is CASRGQGGNTEAFF. The entire variable domain, with the rest obtained from reference TRBV7-2 and TRBJ1-1, is as follows: GAGVSQSPSNKVTEKGKDVELRCDPISGHTALYWYRQSLGQGLEFLIYFQGNSAPDKSGLPSDRFSAERTGGSVSTLTIQRTQQEDSAVYLCASRGQGGNTEAFFGQGTRLTVV.